Following are 13 T cell receptor beta chains from one sample sequenced in a study of persistence of HIV-infected CD4 T cells. This was the immunoSEQ version 4 assay in survey mode. Here immunoSEQ multiplex PCR was the method, and the copy in TCRdb shows in-frame clones only, minus some. The profile shows tens of thousands of clones, over 70% of them singletons. No antigens are known for them. The stimulus was lysate of CMV-infected fibroblasts, 10 ug/mL. Sorted nonresponding memory CD4+ T cells were CD40L-negative, CD69-negative, CD45RO-high. The specimen comprised CD4+ T cells sorted from PBMCs after roughly 20-hour stimulation, sampled from a patient who received antiretroviral therapy. The receptors were gathered from an adult man with HIV who was CMV-seropositive.

The V gene is TRBV19, the J gene TRBJ1-5; weak D call: TRBD1 (5 bases). This CDR3 contains 16 residues. V lost 3 bases and J 2 bases, leaving 14 bases between the germline ends. CDR1 and CDR2 (germline): LNHDA, SQIVND (reference sequence). Written as DNA, the CDR3 is TGTGCCAGTAGTATCGGAGGGACCTCGGGCAATCAGCCCCAGCATTTT. Translated: CASSIGGTSGNQPQHF.

The V gene is TRBV5-1, the J gene TRBJ1-3; the D gene is possibly TRBD1 (5 bases). The CDR3 contains 17 residues. The ends were cut back, 1 base at V and 2 bases at J, with 16 bases in the middle. In germline, CDR1 is SGHRS, CDR2 YFSETQ. For the CDR3, the DNA is TGCGCCAGCAGCTTGTTTCAGGGCCAGGGTCCTGGAAACACCATATATTTT. Amino acid sequence: CASSLFQGQGPGNTIYF.

This clone was counted a single time. The gene calls are TRBV28 and TRBJ2-3; 12 bases are shared with TRBD2. The germline gives CDR1 MDHEN, CDR2 SYDVKM. V shed 5 bases, J shed 3 bases, and the junction held 6 bases outside the gene matches. The CDR3 covers 16 residues. The CDR3, as DNA: TGTGCCAGCAGTATGCTAGCGGGGGGGCCGACAGATACGCAGTATTTT. This encodes CASSMLAGGPTDTQYF.

The chain has TRBV9 and TRBJ1-1; 9 nucleotides agree with TRBD1. The CDR3 length is 14 residues. Germline V gives CDR1 SGDLS, CDR2 YYNGEE. V shed 2 bases and J 5 bases; nucleotides not matched to a gene: 4. The CDR3 loop reads CASSVRDRDTEAFF. DNA of the CDR3: TGTGCCAGCAGCGTCCGGGACAGGGATACTGAAGCTTTCTTT.

The chain combines TRBV2 with TRBJ2-7, with TRBD1 identical over 12 bases. Germline lookup yields CDR1 SNHLY and CDR2 FYNNEI. This CDR3 contains 15 residues. J gave up 3 bases and V 6 bases, and 6 bases lay outside the gene matches. CDR3 sequence: CASRLGQGAFYEQYF. CDR3 in DNA: TGTGCCAGCAGGTTGGGACAGGGGGCCTTCTACGAGCAGTACTTC.

The V call is TRBV6-5, the J call TRBJ2-7; D remains unclear. The ends were cut back, 7 bases at V and 4 bases at J, with 14 bases in the middle. Germline assignment: CDR1 MNHEY and CDR2 SVGAGI. The CDR3 has 13 residues. The CDR3 nucleotides read TGTGCCAGCACATCGACGCAGTCTTACGAGCAGTACTTC. Translated, it gives CASTSTQSYEQYF.

V is TRBV6-5 and J is TRBJ1-2; D unresolved. V lost 0 bases and J 0 bases, leaving 8 bases between the germline ends. The CDR3 length is 15 residues. CDR1 and CDR2 from the germline V gene are MNHEY and SVGAGI. The DNA of the CDR3 is TGTGCCAGCAGTTACTCGACACCTGCTAACTATGGCTACACCTTC. It encodes CASSYSTPANYGYTF.

The table lists this clone with a few counts. The chain recombines TRBV18 with TRBJ1-2; D unclear. This CDR3 region has 14 residues. Trimming left V 2 bases short and J 6 bases short, with 13 bases between. Germline values: CDR1 KGHSH, CDR2 LQKENI. The CDR3 spells CASSPVGLTHGYTF. CDR3 nucleotide sequence: TGTGCCAGCTCACCAGTCGGTCTGACCCATGGCTACACCTTC.

The chain carries TRBV11-1 and TRBJ2-5; D is undetermined. Germline CDR1 and CDR2: SGHAT and FQDESV (reference sequence). CDR3 length equals 13 residues. Trimming removed 1 base at V and 5 bases at J, with 8 bases between. The CDR3 spells CASSLGPHETQYF. In nucleotides, the CDR3 is TGTGCCAGCAGCTTAGGCCCCCACGAGACCCAGTACTTC.

The rearrangement uses TRBV7-2 and TRBJ2-6, with 8 bases fitting TRBD1. V was pared by 5 bases and J by 1 base, with 7 bases of the junction left unmatched. The length of the CDR3 is 17 residues. Germline CDR1 is SGHTA and CDR2 is FQGNSA. The CDR3 region is CASSPRGQGSGANVLTF. In DNA form, the CDR3 reads TGTGCCAGCAGCCCCCGAGGACAGGGTTCTGGGGCCAACGTCCTGACTTTC.

The chain has TRBV6-5 and TRBJ2-5; tentatively, D is TRBD1 (5 bases). The CDR3 is 14 residues long. The germline V gene has CDR1 MNHEY and CDR2 SVGAGI. Deletions cut 8 bases from V and 4 bases from J, with 17 bases between. The CDR3, as DNA: TGTGCCAGCCGGCTTCAGGGAATACTAGAGACCCAGTACTTC. Translating it yields CASRLQGILETQYF.

The V call is TRBV5-4, the J call TRBJ1-2; D gene ambiguous. CDR3 size: 14 residues. In germline, CDR1 is SGHNT, CDR2 YYREEE (reference sequence). The V end lost 3 bases, the J end lost 8 bases, and 17 bases lay between the germline ends. As DNA, the CDR3 is TGTGCCAGCAGCTCCCTAGACGGCTCCCGGGGCTACACCTTC. This gives the protein CASSSLDGSRGYTF.

This clone has more than one count but fewer than ten. The chain carries TRBV2 and TRBJ1-2, with 10 bases that match TRBD1. V lost 8 bases to trimming and J lost 4 bases; unmatched junction nucleotides: 1. Germline V CDR1 and CDR2: SNHLY, FYNNEI. This CDR3 spans 12 amino acids. CDR3 sequence reads: CASRQGAYGYTF. The CDR3 DNA follows: TGTGCCAGCCGACAGGGGGCCTATGGCTACACCTTC.